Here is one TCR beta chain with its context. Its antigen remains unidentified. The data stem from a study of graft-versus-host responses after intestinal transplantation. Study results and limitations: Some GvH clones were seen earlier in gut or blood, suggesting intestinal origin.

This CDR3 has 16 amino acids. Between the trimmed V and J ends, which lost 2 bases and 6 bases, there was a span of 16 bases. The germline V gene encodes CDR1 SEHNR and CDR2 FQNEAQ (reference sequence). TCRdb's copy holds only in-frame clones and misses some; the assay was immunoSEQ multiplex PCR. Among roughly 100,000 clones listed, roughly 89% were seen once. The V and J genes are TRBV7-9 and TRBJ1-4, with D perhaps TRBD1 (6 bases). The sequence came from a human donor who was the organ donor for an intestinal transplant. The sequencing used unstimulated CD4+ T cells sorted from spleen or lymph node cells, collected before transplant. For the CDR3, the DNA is TGTGCCAGCAGCTTAATGGTTGGCAGGGGCGATGAAAAACTGTTTTTT. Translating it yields CASSLMVGRGDEKLFF.